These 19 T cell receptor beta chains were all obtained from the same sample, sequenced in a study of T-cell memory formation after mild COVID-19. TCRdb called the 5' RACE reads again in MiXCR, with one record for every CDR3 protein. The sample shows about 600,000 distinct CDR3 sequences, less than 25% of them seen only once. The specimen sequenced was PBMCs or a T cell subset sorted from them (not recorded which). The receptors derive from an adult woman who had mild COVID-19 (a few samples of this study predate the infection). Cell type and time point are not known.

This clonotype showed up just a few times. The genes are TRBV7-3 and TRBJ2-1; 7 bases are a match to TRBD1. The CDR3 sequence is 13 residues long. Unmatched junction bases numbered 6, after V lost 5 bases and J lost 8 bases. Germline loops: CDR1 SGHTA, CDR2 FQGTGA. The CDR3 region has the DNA TGTGCCAGCAGCACAACTACAGGGGATGAGCAGTTCTTC. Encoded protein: CASSTTTGDEQFF. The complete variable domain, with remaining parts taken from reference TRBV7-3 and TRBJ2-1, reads GAGVSQTPSNKVTEKGKYVELRCDPISGHTALYWYRQSLGQGPEFLIYFQGTGAADDSGLPNDRFFAVRPEGSVSTLKIQRTERGDSAVYLCASSTTTGDEQFFGPGTRLTVL.

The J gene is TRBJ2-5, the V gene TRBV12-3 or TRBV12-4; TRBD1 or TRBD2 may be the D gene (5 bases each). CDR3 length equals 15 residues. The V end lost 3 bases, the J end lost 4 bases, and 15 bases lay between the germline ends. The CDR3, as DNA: TGTGCCAGCAGTTTCGGGGCGGGTTTTGGAGAGACCCAGTACTTC. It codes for CASSFGAGFGETQYF.

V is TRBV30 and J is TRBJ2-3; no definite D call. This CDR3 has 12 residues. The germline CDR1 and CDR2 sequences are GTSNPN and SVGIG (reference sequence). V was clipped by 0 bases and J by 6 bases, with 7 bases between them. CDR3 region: CAWSVVVDTQYF. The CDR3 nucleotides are TGTGCCTGGAGTGTCGTTGTTGATACGCAGTATTTT. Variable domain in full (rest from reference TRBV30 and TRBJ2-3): SQTIHQWPATLVQPVGSPLSLECTVEGTSNPNLYWYRQAAGRGLQLLFYSVGIGQISSEVPQNLSASRPQDRQFILSSKKLLLSDSGFYLCAWSVVVDTQYFGPGTRLTVL.

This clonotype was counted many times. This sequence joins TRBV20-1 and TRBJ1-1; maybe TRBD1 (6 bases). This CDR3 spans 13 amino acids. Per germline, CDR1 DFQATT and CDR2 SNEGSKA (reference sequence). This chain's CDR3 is CSESDRFLTEAFF. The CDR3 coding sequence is TGCAGCGAAAGTGACAGGTTTTTAACTGAAGCTTTCTTT.

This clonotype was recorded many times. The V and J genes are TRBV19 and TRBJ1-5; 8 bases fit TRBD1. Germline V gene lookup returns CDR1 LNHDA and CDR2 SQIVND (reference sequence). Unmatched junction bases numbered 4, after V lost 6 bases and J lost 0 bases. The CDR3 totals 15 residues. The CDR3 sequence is CASSGTGISNQPQHF. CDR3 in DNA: TGTGCCAGTAGCGGGACAGGTATTAGCAATCAGCCCCAGCATTTT.

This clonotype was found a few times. The DNA for the CDR3 is TGTGCCACCCCCGCCAGGGCTGGCGGCTACACCTTC. This encodes CATPARAGGYTF. This sequence joins TRBV11-2 and TRBJ1-2; D is possibly TRBD1 (5 bases). Germline CDR1 reads SGHAT; CDR2 reads FQNNGV. The CDR3 consists of 12 residues. V was pared by 10 bases and J by 8 bases, with 17 bases between.

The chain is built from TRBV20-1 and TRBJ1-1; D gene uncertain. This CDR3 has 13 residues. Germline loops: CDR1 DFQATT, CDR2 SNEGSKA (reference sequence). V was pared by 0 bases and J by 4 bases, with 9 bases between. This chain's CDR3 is CSARDSYSTEAFF. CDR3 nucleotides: TGCAGTGCTAGAGATAGCTATTCCACTGAAGCTTTCTTT.

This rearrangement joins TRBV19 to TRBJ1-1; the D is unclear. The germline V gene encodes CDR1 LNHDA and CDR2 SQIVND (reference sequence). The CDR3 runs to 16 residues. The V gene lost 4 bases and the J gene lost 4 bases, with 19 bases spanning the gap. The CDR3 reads CASSTRSGRATTEAFF. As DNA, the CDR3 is TGTGCCAGTAGTACCCGGTCGGGTAGGGCGACCACTGAAGCTTTCTTT.

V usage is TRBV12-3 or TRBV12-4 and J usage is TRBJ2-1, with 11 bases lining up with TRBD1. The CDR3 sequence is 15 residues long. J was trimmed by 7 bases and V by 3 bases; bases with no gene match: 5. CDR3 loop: CASSLGQGVGNEQFF. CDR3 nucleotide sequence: TGTGCCAGCAGTTTGGGACAGGGGGTGGGGAATGAGCAGTTCTTC.

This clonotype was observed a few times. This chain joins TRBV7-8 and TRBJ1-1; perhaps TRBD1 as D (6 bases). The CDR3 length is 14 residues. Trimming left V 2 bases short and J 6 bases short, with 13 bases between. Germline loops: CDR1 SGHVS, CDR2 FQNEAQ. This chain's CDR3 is CASSLNQGSAEAFF. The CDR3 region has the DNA TGTGCCAGCAGCTTAAATCAGGGGAGCGCTGAAGCTTTCTTT.

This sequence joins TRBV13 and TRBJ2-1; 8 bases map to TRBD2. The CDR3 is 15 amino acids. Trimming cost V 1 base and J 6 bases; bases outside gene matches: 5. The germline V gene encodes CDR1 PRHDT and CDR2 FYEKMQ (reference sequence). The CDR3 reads CASSLAGTRSNEQFF. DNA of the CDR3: TGTGCCAGCAGCTTAGCCGGGACTAGGTCCAATGAGCAGTTCTTC.

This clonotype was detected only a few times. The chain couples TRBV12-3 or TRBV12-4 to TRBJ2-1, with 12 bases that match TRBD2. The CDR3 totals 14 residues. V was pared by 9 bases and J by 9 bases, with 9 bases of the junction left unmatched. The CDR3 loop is CASQTSGGLGEQFF. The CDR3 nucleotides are TGTGCCAGTCAGACTAGCGGGGGTTTGGGTGAGCAGTTCTTC.

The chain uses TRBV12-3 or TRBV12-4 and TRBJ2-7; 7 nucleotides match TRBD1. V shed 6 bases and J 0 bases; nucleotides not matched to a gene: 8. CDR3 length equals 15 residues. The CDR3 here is CASSKAWTGSYEQYF. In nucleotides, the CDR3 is TGTGCCAGCAGCAAGGCTTGGACAGGCTCCTACGAGCAGTACTTC.

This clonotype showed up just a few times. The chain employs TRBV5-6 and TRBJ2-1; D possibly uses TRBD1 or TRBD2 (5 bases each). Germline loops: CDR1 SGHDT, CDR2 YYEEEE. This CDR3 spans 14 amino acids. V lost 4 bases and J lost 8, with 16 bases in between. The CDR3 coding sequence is TGTGCCAGCAGCCTAGAGGGCCTCAGGGATGAGCAGTTCTTC. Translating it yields CASSLEGLRDEQFF.

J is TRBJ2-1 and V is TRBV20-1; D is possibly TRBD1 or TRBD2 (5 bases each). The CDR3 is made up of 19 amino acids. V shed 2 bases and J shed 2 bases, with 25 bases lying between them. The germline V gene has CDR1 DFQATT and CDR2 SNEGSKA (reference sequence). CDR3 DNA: TGCAGTGCTAGACAGAGGTATACGGGGCGGCTGGACACCTACAATGAGCAGTTCTTC. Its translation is CSARQRYTGRLDTYNEQFF.

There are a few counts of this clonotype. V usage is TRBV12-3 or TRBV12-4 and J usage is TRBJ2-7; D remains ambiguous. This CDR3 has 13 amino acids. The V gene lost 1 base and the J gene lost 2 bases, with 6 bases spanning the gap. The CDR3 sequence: CASSLVQTYEQYF. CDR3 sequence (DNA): TGTGCCAGCAGTTTAGTCCAGACCTACGAGCAGTACTTC.

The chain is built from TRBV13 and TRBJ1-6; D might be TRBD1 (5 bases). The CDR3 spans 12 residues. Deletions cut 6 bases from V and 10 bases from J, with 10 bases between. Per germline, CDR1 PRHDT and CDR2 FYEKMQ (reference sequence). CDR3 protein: CASRQVGSPLHF. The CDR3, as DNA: TGTGCCAGCAGACAGGTGGGATCACCCCTCCACTTT.

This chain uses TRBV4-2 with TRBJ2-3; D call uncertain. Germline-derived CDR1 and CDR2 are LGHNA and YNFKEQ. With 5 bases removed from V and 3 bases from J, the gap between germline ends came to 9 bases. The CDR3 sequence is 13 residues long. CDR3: CASSGRRTDTQYF. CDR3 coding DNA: TGTGCCAGCAGCGGGCGTAGGACAGATACGCAGTATTTT.

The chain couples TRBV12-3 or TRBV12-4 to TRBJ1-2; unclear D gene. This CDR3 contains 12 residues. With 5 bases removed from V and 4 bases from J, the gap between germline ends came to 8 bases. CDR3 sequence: CASSQVIYGYTF. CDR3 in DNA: TGTGCCAGCAGTCAGGTTATCTATGGCTACACCTTC.